Listed here is a single TCR beta chain. Every bit of the isolated RNA underwent reverse transcription, so sequencing read expressed TCRB transcripts. Sequenced by immunoSEQ multiplex PCR; TCRdb stores in-frame clones only, minus some. The sample carries around 330,000 clones, roughly 9.6% recorded once. This sample was taken from a study of beta chain features in type 1 diabetes. The V gene's germline CDR1 is SEHNR and CDR2 FQNEAQ (reference sequence). The CDR3 is made up of 13 amino acids. V lost 5 bases, J lost 1 base, and 8 bases lay in between. V is TRBV7-9 and J is TRBJ1-2; no firm D call. The sample was naive CD4+ T cells from blood. This clonotype was obtained from a woman in her twenties or thirties in good health. The CDR3 bases are TGTGCCAGCAGCCCCGAGGTTAACTATGGCTACACCTTC. This translates into CASSPEVNYGYTF.